A single sample gave rise to the 14 T cell receptor beta chains below, sequenced in a study of neurological immune-mediated disorders. TCRdb re-analysed the 5' RACE reads in MiXCR, keeping a single row per CDR3 protein. The repertoire holds 78,000 or so distinct CDR3 sequences, with just over 5% as singletons. Sequences were obtained from PBMCs. All receptors derive from a woman aged 25 to 45 with multiple sclerosis.

In this sample, this clonotype turned up a few times. The chain uses TRBV5-1 and TRBJ2-5, with a weak D call TRBD2 (5 bases). The CDR3 is 13 residues long. The germline CDR1 and CDR2 sequences are SGHRS and YFSETQ. Trimming removed 4 bases from V and 2 bases from J, with 9 bases in between. The CDR3, as DNA: TGCGCCAGCAGCCGTGGACTGCAAGAGACCCAGTACTTC. Translation: CASSRGLQETQYF. The full variable domain, its missing parts supplied by reference TRBV5-1 and TRBJ2-5, is KAGVTQTPRYLIKTRGQQVTLSCSPISGHRSVSWYQQTPGQGLQFLFEYFSETQRNKGNFPGRFSGRQFSNSRSEMNVSTLELGDSALYLCASSRGLQETQYFGPGTRLLVL.

The sample holds many counts of this clonotype. The V call is TRBV5-1, the J call TRBJ2-1, with D perhaps matching TRBD2 (5 bases). Germline V gene lookup returns CDR1 SGHRS and CDR2 YFSETQ. The CDR3 has 15 amino acids. The ends were cut back, 4 bases at V and 4 bases at J, with 15 bases in the middle. CDR3 sequence (DNA): TGCGCCAGCAGCGTTGCCAGCGGTGTATACAATGAGCAGTTCTTC. Its protein product is CASSVASGVYNEQFF. Complete variable domain (other parts from reference TRBV5-1 and TRBJ2-1): KAGVTQTPRYLIKTRGQQVTLSCSPISGHRSVSWYQQTPGQGLQFLFEYFSETQRNKGNFPGRFSGRQFSNSRSEMNVSTLELGDSALYLCASSVASGVYNEQFFGPGTRLTVL.

This clonotype came up many times. The gene calls are TRBV20-1 and TRBJ2-5, with D maybe TRBD2 (6 bases). This CDR3 is 14 amino acids long. Germline CDR1 and CDR2: DFQATT and SNEGSKA (reference sequence). Trimming pared 5 bases from V and 4 bases from J, leaving 17 bases between. CDR3 nucleotides: TGCAGTGCTCCGTCCGGGGGAATAGCAGAGACCCAGTACTTC. This codes for CSAPSGGIAETQYF.

This chain joins TRBV6-5 and TRBJ2-7; D is uncertain. This CDR3 is built from 11 residues. V was cut by 2 bases and J by 6 bases, with 5 bases left in between. Germline V gene sequence: CDR1 MNHEY, CDR2 SVGAGI. CDR3: CASSYGFEQYF. In DNA form, the CDR3 reads TGTGCCAGCAGTTACGGGTTCGAGCAGTACTTC.

This clonotype was observed many times. V gene TRBV10-3 combines with J gene TRBJ2-7; D possibly matches TRBD1 or TRBD2 (5 bases each). The germline V gene encodes CDR1 ENHRY and CDR2 SYGVKD. Trimming pared 6 bases from V and 2 bases from J, leaving 17 bases between. CDR3 length: 15 residues. CDR3 nucleotides: TGTGCCATCAGAGTTACCGGGACCTCTCCCTACGAGCAGTACTTC. Translation: CAIRVTGTSPYEQYF.

There are many counts of this clonotype. The chain carries TRBV18 and TRBJ2-2; unclear D gene. The CDR3 is made up of 11 amino acids. The V gene's germline CDR1 is KGHSH and CDR2 LQKENI. Trimming removed 4 bases from V and 4 bases from J, with 1 base in between. The CDR3 reads CASSLTGELFF. The CDR3 nucleotides read TGTGCCAGCTCACTCACCGGGGAGCTGTTTTTT.

This clonotype was observed at least ten times. V usage is TRBV9 and J usage is TRBJ1-1; D is ambiguous. From germline, CDR1 is SGDLS and CDR2 YYNGEE. V was shortened by 4 bases and J by 1 base, with 2 bases between the two germline ends. CDR3 length: 11 residues. The CDR3 is CASSRNTEAFF. CDR3 nucleotides: TGTGCCAGCAGCCGGAACACTGAAGCTTTCTTT.

This clonotype has at least ten counts. At one of its ends the junction is not consistent with the germline gene, which may arise from a read error. This chain links TRBV5-1 with TRBJ1-5, with D maybe TRBD1 (6 bases). This CDR3 comprises 14 residues. The germline gives CDR1 SGHRS, CDR2 YFSETQ. The CDR3, as DNA: TGCGCCAGCAGCCCCGAGGGACAAAATAAGACCCAGAATTTT. This codes for CASSPEGQNKTQNF.

There are many counts of this clonotype. This rearrangement joins TRBV20-1 to TRBJ2-7; D gene ambiguous. Germline CDR1 reads DFQATT; CDR2 reads SNEGSKA (reference sequence). Trimming cost V 8 bases and J 2 bases, with 1 base left between them. The CDR3 loop spans 8 amino acids. The CDR3 sequence is CSPYEQYF. The CDR3 coding sequence is TGCAGTCCCTACGAGCAGTACTTC.

This clonotype was picked up many times. This chain uses TRBV5-5 with TRBJ2-5; D may be TRBD1 (6 bases). V lost 2 bases, J lost 5 bases, and 16 bases lay in between. The CDR3 has 15 residues. Germline V lookup: CDR1 SGHKS, CDR2 YYEKEE (reference sequence). In DNA form, the CDR3 reads TGTGCCAGCAGCTTAGGGACCTCAGGGGCCGAGACCCAGTACTTC. Its translation: CASSLGTSGAETQYF.

In its sample, this clonotype was seen many times. The chain combines TRBV20-1 with TRBJ2-7; a weak D match, TRBD1 (7 bases). Germline CDR1 is DFQATT and CDR2 is SNEGSKA (reference sequence). The CDR3 covers 13 residues. Trimming took 1 base from V and 6 from J, leaving 13 bases between them. This CDR3 is CSARGGGGGEQYF. The CDR3 region has the DNA TGCAGTGCTAGAGGTGGAGGGGGCGGCGAGCAGTACTTC.

This clonotype was observed many times. The rearrangement joins TRBV6-5 to TRBJ2-5, with 7 bases that match TRBD2. The CDR3 covers 14 residues. V lost 0 bases to trimming and J lost 3 bases; unmatched junction nucleotides: 1. Germline V gene sequence: CDR1 MNHEY, CDR2 SVGAGI. This CDR3 reads CASSYSGGEETQYF. The DNA for the CDR3 is TGTGCCAGCAGTTACTCGGGGGGGGAAGAGACCCAGTACTTC.

This clonotype has more than one count but fewer than ten. CDR3 region: CSARDSGGIEKLFF. CDR3 in DNA: TGCAGTGCTAGAGATTCAGGGGGCATTGAAAAACTGTTTTTT. The genes are TRBV20-1 and TRBJ1-4; 8 nucleotides line up with TRBD1. Germline V CDR1 and CDR2: DFQATT, SNEGSKA (reference sequence). The J segment lost 7 bases and the V segment lost 0 bases, leaving 4 bases of the junction unmatched. The CDR3 contains 14 residues.

This clonotype was observed at least ten times. The chain combines TRBV5-1 with TRBJ2-7, with 7 bases lining up with TRBD1. Germline CDR1 is SGHRS and CDR2 is YFSETQ. V lost 7 bases and J lost 2; bases outside the gene matches: 6. This CDR3 is built from 13 residues. CDR3 protein: CASATGAAYEQYF. The CDR3 DNA reads as TGCGCCAGCGCTACAGGGGCCGCCTACGAGCAGTACTTC.